This TCR beta chain came from a study of tumor-infiltrating lymphocytes in localized non-small cell lung cancer. Method: immunoSEQ multiplex PCR; TCRdb's copy keeps in-frame clones and lacks some. The sample carries tens of thousands of clones, 73% recorded once. The germline V and J ends were trimmed by 2 bases and 10 bases, with 20 bases remaining between them. The CDR3 runs to 15 residues. Per germline, CDR1 SGHNT and CDR2 YENEEA. Sequenced input: lung tumor tissue. This clonotype originated in a human donor with non-small cell lung cancer. V usage is TRBV11-3 and J usage is TRBJ1-1; D is perhaps TRBD1 (6 bases). CDR3 loop: CASSLSYQGPLGAFF. The DNA of the CDR3 is TGTGCCAGCAGCTTATCCTATCAGGGGCCCCTCGGAGCTTTCTTT.